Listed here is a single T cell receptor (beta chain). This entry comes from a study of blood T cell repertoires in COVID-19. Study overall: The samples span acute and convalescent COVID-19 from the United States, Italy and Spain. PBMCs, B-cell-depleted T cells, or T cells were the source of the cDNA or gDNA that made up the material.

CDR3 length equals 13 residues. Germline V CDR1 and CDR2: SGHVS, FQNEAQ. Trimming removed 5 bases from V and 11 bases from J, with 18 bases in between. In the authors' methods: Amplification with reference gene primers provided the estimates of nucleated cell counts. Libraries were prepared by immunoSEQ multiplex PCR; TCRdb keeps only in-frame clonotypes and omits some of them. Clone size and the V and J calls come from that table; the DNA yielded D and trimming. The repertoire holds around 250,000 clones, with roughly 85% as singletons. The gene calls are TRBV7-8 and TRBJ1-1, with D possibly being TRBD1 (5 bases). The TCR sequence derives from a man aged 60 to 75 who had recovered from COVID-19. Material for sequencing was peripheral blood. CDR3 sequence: CASSPRGREDAFF. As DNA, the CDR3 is TGTGCCAGCAGCCCGCGGGGACGGGAAGACGCTTTCTTT.